This T cell receptor beta chain is from a study of T-cell memory formation after mild COVID-19. Study context: Across donors, TCR clusters were largely donor specific.

Study observations and caveats: Within pre-infection memory, some responding clones were found, suggesting cross-reactive memory joined. Day 15 to 85 contracting clones showed balanced CD4/CD8; day 15 to 37 expanders favored CD4+. The main location of contracting CD4+ clones was CM and EM, and that of contracting CD8+ clones was EMRA.

One entry per CDR3 protein results from TCRdb running MiXCR on the 5' RACE reads. The sample shows about 33,000 distinct CDR3 sequences, around 20% of them seen only once. The CDR3 spans 16 residues. Trimming at V came to 6 bases and at J to 2 bases, leaving 11 bases not matched to a gene. Germline lookup yields CDR1 SGHVS and CDR2 FQNEAQ. This clonotype was counted ten times or more. Its antigen is unidentified. The chain recombines TRBV7-8 with TRBJ2-7; 9 bases are shared with TRBD1. Sequenced material: PBMCs or a T cell subset sorted from them (not recorded which). The TCR comes from an adult who had mild COVID-19 (a few samples of this study predate the infection). Cell type and time point are not known. The CDR3: CASRPFAGTGTYEQYF. The CDR3 DNA reads TGTGCCAGCAGACCCTTCGCCGGGACAGGGACCTACGAGCAGTACTTC.